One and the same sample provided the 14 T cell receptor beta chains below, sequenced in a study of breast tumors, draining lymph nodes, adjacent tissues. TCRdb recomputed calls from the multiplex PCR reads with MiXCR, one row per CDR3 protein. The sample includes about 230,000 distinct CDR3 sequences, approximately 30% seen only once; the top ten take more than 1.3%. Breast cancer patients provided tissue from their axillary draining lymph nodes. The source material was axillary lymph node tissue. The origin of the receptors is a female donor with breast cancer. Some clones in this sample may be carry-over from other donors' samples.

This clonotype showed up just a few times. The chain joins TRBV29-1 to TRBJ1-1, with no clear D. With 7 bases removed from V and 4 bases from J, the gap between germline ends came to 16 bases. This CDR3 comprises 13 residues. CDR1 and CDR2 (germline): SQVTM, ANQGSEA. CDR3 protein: CSARSGLVTEAFF. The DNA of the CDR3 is TGCAGCGCGCGGTCGGGATTGGTCACTGAAGCTTTCTTT.

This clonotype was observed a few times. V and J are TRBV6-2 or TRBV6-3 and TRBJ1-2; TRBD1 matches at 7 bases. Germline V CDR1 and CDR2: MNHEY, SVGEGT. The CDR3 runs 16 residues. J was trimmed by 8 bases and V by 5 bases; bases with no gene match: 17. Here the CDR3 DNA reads TGTGCCAGCAGTCACTTCCGTACAGGGGACGGGGACGGCTACACCTTC. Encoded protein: CASSHFRTGDGDGYTF.

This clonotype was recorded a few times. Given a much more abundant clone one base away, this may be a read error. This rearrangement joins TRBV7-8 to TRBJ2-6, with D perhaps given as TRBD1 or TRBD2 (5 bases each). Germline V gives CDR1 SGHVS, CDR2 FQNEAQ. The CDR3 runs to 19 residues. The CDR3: CASSLNPDDGAAGPNVLTF. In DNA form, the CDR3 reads TGTGCCAGCAGCTTAAATCCGGACGACGGGGCGGCTGGGCCCAACGTCCTGACTTTC.

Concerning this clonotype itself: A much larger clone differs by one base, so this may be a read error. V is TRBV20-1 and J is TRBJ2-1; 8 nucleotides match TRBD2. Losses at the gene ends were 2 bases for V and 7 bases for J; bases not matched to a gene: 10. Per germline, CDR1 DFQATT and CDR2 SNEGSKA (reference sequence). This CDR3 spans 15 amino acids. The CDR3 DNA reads TGCAGTGCTAGAACCAAACTAGCGGCAGCAAATGAGCAGTTCTTC. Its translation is CSARTKLAAANEQFF.

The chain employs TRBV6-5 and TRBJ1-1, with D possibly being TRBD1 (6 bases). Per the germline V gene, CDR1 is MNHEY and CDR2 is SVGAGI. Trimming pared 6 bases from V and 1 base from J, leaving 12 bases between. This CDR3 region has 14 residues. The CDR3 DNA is TGTGCCAGCAGACTTCGGGGACAGAACACTGAAGCTTTCTTT. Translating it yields CASRLRGQNTEAFF.

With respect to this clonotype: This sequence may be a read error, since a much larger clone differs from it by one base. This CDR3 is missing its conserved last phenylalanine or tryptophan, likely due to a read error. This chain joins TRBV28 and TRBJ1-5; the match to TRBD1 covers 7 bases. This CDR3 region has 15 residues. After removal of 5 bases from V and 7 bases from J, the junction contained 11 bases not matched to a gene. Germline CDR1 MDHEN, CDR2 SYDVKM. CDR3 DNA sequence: TGTGCCAGCAGTCCGAGACAGGGATTAGAACAGCCCCAGCATTCT. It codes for CASSPRQGLEQPQHS.

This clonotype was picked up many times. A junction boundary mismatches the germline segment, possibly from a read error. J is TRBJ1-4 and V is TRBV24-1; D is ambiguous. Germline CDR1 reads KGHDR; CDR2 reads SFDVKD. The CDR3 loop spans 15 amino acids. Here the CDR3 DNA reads TGTGCCACCAGTGAGCCGGGCGGGGTGGGTGAAAAACTATTTTTT. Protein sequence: CATSEPGGVGEKLFF.

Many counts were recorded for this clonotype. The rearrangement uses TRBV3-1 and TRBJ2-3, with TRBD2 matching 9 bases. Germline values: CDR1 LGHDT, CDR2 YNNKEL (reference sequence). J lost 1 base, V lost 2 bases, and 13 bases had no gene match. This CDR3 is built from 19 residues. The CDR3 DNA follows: TGTGCCAGCAGCCAATACAGACGTAGCGGGAGAGGTGGCACAGATACGCAGTATTTT. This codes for CASSQYRRSGRGGTDTQYF.

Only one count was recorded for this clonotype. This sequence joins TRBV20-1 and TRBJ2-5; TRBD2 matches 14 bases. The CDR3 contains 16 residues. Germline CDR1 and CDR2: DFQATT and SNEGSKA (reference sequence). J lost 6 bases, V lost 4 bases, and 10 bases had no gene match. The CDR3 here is CSANGLAGGGVKTQYF. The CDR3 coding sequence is TGCAGTGCTAATGGACTAGCGGGAGGAGGGGTAAAGACCCAGTACTTC.

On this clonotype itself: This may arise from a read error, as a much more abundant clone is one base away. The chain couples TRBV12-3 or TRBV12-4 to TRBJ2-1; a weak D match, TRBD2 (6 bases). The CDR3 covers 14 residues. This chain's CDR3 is CAGRSGEVRNEQFF. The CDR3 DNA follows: TGTGCCGGCAGGTCGGGGGAGGTCCGCAATGAGCAGTTCTTC.

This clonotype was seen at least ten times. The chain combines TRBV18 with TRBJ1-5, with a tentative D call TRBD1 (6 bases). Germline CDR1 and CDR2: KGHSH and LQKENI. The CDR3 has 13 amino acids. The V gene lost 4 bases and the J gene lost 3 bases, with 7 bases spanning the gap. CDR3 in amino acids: CASSRQDNQPQHF. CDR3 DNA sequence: TGTGCCAGCTCACGACAGGACAATCAGCCCCAGCATTTT.

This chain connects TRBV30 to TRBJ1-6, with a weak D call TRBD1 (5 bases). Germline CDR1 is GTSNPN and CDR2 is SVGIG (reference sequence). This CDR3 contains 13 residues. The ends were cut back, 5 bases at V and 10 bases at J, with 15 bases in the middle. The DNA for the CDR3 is TGTGCCTGGGTGGCCCGGGACTACTCACCCCTCCACTTT. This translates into CAWVARDYSPLHF.

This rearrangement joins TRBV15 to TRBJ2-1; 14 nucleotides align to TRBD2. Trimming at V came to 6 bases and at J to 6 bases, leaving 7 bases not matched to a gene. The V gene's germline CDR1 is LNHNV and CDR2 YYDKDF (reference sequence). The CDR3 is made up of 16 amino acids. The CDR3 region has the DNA TGTGCCACCAGAGAGGGACTAGCGGGAGTTTCCAATGAGCAGTTCTTC. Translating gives CATREGLAGVSNEQFF.

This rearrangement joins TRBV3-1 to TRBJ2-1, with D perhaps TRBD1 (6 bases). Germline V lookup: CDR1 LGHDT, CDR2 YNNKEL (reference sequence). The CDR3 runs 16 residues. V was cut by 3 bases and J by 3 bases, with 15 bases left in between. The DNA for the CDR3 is TGTGCCAGCAGCCAGGGGGCGGTAGGATACTACAATGAGCAGTTCTTC. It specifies CASSQGAVGYYNEQFF.